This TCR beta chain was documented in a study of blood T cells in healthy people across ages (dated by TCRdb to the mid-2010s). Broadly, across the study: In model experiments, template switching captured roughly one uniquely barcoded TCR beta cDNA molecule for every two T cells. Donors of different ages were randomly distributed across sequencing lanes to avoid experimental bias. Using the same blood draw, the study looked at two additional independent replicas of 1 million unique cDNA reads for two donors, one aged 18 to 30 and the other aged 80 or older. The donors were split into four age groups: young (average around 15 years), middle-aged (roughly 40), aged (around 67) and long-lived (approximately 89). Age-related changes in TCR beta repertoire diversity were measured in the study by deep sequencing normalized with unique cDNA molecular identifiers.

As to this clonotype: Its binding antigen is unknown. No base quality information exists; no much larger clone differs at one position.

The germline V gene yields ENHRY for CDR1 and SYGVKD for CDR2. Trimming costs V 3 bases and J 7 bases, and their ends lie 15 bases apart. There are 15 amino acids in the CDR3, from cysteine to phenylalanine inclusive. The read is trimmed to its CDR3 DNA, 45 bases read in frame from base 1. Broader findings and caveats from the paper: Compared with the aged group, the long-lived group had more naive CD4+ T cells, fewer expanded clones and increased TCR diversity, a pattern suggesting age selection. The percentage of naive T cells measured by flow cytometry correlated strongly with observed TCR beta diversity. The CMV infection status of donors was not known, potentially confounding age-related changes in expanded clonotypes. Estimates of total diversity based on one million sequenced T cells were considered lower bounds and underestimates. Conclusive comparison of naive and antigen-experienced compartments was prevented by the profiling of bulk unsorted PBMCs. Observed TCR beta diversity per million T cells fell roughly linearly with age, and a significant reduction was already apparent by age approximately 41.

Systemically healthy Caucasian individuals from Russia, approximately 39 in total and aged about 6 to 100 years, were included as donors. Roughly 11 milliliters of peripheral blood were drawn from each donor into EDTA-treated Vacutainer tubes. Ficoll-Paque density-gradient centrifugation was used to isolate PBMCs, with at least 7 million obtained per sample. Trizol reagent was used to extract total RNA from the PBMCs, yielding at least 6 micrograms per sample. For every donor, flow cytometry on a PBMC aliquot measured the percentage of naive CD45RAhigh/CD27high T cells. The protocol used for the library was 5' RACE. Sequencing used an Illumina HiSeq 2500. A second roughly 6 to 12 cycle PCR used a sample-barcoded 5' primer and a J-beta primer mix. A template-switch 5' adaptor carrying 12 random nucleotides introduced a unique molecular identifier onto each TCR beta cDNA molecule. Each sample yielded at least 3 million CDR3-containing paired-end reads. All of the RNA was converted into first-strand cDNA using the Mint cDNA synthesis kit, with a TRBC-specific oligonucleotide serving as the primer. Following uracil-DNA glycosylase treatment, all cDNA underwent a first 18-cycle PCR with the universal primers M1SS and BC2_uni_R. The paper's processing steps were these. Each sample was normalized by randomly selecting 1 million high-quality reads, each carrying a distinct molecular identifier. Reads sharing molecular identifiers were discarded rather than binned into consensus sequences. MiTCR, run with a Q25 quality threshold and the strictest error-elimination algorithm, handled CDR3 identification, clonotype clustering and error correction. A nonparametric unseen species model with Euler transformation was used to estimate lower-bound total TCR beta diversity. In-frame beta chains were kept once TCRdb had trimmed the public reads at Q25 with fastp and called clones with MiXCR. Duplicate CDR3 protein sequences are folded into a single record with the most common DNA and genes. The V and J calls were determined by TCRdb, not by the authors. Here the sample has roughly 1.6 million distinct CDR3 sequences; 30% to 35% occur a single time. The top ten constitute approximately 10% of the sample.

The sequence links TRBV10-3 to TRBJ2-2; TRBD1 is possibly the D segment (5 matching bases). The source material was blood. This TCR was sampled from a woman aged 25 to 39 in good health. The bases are TGTGCCATCAGTGATGGCAGGGCTTTGGGCGGGGAGCTGTTTTTT. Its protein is CAISDGRALGGELFF.